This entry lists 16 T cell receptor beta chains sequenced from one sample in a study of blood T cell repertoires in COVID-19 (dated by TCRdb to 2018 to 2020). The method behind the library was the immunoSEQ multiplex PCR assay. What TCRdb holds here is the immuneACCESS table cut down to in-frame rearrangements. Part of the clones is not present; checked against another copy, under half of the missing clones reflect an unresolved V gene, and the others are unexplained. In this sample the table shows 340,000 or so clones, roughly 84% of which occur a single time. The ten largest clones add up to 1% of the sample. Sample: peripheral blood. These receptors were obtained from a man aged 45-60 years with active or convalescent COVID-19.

The CDR3 sequence is CASSRGQEGANEQFF. In DNA form, the CDR3 reads TGCGCCAGCAGCCGGGGACAGGAAGGGGCCAATGAGCAGTTCTTC. The chain couples TRBV5-1 to TRBJ2-1; TRBD1 aligns across 8 bases. V lost 4 bases, J lost 6 bases, and 9 bases stayed unmatched. The CDR3 spans 15 residues. Germline CDR1 and CDR2: SGHRS and YFSETQ. Full variable domain (remainder filled in from reference TRBV5-1 and TRBJ2-1): KAGVTQTPRYLIKTRGQQVTLSCSPISGHRSVSWYQQTPGQGLQFLFEYFSETQRNKGNFPGRFSGRQFSNSRSEMNVSTLELGDSALYLCASSRGQEGANEQFFGPGTRLTVL.

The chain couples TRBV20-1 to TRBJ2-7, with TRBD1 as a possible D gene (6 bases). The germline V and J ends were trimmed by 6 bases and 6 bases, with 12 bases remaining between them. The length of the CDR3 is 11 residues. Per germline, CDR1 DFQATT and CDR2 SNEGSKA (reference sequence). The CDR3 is CSAQGLPEQYF. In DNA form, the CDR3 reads TGCAGTGCCCAGGGGCTTCCCGAGCAGTACTTC.

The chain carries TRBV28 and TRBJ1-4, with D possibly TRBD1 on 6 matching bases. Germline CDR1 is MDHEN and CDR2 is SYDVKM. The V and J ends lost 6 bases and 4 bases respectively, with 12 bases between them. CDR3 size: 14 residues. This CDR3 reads CASRGGAGNEKLFF. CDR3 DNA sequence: TGTGCCAGCAGAGGGGGTGCGGGTAATGAAAAACTGTTTTTT.

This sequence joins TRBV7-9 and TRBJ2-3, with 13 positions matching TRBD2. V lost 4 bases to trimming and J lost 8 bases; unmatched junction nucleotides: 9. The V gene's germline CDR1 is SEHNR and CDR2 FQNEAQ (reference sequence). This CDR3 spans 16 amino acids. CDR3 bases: TGTGCCAGCAGCTCCTATGGACTAGCGGGAGTCGGTACGCAGTATTTT. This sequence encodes CASSSYGLAGVGTQYF.

CDR3 sequence: CASSPGQLSYEQYF. DNA of the CDR3: TGTGCCAGCTCACCGGGACAGTTGTCCTACGAGCAGTACTTC. The chain links TRBV18 to TRBJ2-7; TRBD1 aligns across 7 bases. Trimming cost V 3 bases and J 1 base; bases outside gene matches: 3. This CDR3 has 14 amino acids. Germline values: CDR1 KGHSH, CDR2 LQKENI.

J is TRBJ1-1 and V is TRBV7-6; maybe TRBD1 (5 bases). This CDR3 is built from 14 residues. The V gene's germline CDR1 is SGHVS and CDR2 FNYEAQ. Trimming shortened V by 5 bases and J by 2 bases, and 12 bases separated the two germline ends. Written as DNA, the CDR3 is TGTGCCAGCAGCAAGGGACTCGTTAACACTGAAGCTTTCTTT. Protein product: CASSKGLVNTEAFF.

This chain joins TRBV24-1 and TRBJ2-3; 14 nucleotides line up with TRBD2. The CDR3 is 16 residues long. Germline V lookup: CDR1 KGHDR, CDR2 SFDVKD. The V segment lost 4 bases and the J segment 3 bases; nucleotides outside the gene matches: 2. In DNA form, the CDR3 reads TGTGCCACCAGTGACAGGACTAGCGGGAGGACAGATACGCAGTATTTT. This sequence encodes CATSDRTSGRTDTQYF.

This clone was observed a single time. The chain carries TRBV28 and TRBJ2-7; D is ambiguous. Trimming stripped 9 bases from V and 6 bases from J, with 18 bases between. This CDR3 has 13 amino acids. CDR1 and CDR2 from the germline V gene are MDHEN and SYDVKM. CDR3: CASSPSFLLEQYF. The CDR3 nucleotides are TGTGCCAGTTCTCCGTCCTTCCTTCTCGAGCAGTACTTC.

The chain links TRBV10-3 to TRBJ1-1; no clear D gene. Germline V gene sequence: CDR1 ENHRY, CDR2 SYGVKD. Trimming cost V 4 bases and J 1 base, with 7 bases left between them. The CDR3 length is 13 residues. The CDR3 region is CAISGRSNTEAFF. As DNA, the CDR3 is TGTGCCATCAGTGGGAGGTCGAACACTGAAGCTTTCTTT.

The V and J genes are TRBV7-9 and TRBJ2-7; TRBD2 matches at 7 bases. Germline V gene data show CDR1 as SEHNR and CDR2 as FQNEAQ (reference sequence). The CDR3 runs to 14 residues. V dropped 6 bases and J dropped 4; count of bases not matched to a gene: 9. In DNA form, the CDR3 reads TGTGCCAGCAGGGCGGGAGCAGAAGGATACGAGCAGTACTTC. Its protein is CASRAGAEGYEQYF.

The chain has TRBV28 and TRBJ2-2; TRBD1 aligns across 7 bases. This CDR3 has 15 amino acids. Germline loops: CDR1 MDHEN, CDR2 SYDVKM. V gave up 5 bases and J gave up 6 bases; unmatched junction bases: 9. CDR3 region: CASSPPDRAAGELFF. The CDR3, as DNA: TGTGCCAGCAGTCCACCCGACAGGGCGGCCGGGGAGCTGTTTTTT.

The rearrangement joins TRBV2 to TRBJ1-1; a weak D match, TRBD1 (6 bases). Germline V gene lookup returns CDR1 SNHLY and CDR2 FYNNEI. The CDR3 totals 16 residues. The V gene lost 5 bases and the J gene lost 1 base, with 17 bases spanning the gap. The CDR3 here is CASSPHGPRGNTEAFF. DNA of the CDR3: TGTGCCAGCAGTCCCCATGGGCCCAGGGGGAACACTGAAGCTTTCTTT.

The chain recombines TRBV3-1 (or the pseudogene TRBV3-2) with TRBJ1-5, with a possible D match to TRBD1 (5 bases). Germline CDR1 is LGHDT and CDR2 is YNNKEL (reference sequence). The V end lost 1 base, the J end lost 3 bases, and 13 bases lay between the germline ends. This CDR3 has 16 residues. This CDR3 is CASSQGGPGDNQPQHF. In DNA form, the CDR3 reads TGTGCCAGCAGCCAAGGGGGCCCGGGGGACAATCAGCCCCAGCATTTT.

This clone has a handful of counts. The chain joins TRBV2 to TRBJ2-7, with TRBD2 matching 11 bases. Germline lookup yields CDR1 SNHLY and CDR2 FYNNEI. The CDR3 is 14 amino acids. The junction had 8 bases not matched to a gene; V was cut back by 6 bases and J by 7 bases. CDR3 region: CASRTSGTSGEQYF. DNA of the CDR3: TGTGCCAGCAGGACTAGCGGGACCTCAGGGGAGCAGTACTTC.

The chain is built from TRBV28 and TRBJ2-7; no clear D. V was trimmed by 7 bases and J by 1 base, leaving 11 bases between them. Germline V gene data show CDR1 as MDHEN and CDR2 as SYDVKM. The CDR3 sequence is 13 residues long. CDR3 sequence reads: CASTPVRSYEQYF. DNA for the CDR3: TGTGCCAGCACCCCAGTCAGGTCCTACGAGCAGTACTTC.

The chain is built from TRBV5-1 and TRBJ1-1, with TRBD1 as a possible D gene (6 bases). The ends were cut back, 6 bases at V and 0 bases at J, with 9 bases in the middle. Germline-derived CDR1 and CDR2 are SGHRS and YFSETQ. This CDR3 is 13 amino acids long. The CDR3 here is CASTRGMNTEAFF. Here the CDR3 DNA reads TGCGCCAGCACCAGGGGCATGAACACTGAAGCTTTCTTT.